This T cell receptor (beta chain) was recovered during a study of response to subunit inactivated influenza vaccine. This clonotype was seen only a few times. Its antigen is unknown. Trimming stripped 6 bases from V and 0 bases from J, with 17 bases between. The V gene's germline CDR1 is MNHEY and CDR2 SVGEGT. This CDR3 region has 17 residues. Overall study findings and caveats: With each seasonal influenza vaccination, the authors suggested, few new T cells are recruited.

MiXCR, applied by TCRdb to the RT-PCR reads, yields one record per CDR3 protein. The table has roughly 570,000 distinct CDR3 sequences, 14% seen once. The sequenced sample was PBMCs from blood, obtained 12 days after vaccination. This receptor was obtained from a man aged 45 to 65 who received an inactivated influenza vaccine. The rearrangement links TRBV6-2 or TRBV6-3 to TRBJ2-2, with D perhaps matching TRBD1 (6 bases). CDR3 nucleotides: TGTGCCAGCAGGCCCGACAGGTCTATCGCGAACACCGGGGAGCTGTTTTTT. As protein: CASRPDRSIANTGELFF.